A selection of T cell receptor beta chains follows, all from one sample in a study of vaccination effects on CD4 cells after COVID-19. Sequencing was performed with immunoSEQ multiplex PCR; in TCRdb, only in-frame clones are kept and a portion is missing. The table lists tens of thousands of clones, less than 75% of them singletons. These receptors have no known antigen. This specimen consisted of CD4+ T cells from PBMCs cultured without peptide, obtained after COVID-19 vaccination. Every receptor here comes from a human donor who received a COVID-19 vaccine. CDR3s leave out the opening cysteine and the closing phenylalanine or tryptophan. The order of the fields is clone size, V gene, CDR3 protein. Clone size is not always given. Where it is, it says once, few, many or a class for expanded clones.

clone_size: .; v_call: TRBV30; cdr3_aa: AWSVPWTGGGRTGELF
clone_size: few; v_call: TRBV10-3; cdr3_aa: ATNRDGSNQPQH
clone_size: .; v_call: TRBV14; cdr3_aa: ASSQVDFNYGYT
clone_size: .; v_call: TRBV14; cdr3_aa: ASSSRKTSTDTQY
clone_size: .; v_call: TRBV9; cdr3_aa: ASSVIPGGTGELF
clone_size: once; v_call: TRBV9; cdr3_aa: ASSVEGLWGAYQF
clone_size: .; v_call: TRBV9; cdr3_aa: ASSGDGRGTNTEAF
clone_size: .; v_call: TRBV24-1; cdr3_aa: ATSDIGTAGTGELF
clone_size: few; v_call: TRBV4-1; cdr3_aa: ASSRDPGDQPQH
clone_size: few; v_call: TRBV7-9; cdr3_aa: ASSLGVDFGYT
clone_size: .; v_call: TRBV28; cdr3_aa: ASRATGTSQETQY
clone_size: few; v_call: TRBV5-1; cdr3_aa: ASSLRTGKANTGELF
clone_size: .; v_call: TRBV9; cdr3_aa: ASSRDPRSDTQY
clone_size: .; v_call: TRBV5-1; cdr3_aa: ASSARQGSPQETQY
clone_size: .; v_call: TRBV24-1; cdr3_aa: ATSDYRDGELF
clone_size: .; v_call: TRBV7-2; cdr3_aa: ASSLVDGELF
clone_size: .; v_call: TRBV29-1; cdr3_aa: SGTDRGKNIQY